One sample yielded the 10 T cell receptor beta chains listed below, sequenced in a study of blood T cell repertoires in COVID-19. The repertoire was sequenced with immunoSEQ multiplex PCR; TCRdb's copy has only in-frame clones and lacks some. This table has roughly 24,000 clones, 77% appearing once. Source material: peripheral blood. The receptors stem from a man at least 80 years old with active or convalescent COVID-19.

In nucleotides, the CDR3 is TGTGCCAGCAGCGGACAATATGGCTACACCTTC. Protein sequence: CASSGQYGYTF. The chain recombines TRBV27 with TRBJ1-2, with D possibly matching TRBD1 (5 bases). This CDR3 comprises 11 residues. The V end lost 6 bases, the J end lost 5 bases, and 7 bases lay between the germline ends. Germline CDR1 and CDR2: MNHEY and SMNVEV (reference sequence).

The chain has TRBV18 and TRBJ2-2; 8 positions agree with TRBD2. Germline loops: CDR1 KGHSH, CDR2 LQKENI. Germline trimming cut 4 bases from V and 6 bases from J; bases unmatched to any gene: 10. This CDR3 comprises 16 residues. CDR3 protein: CASSHNSGSVSGELFF. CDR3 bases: TGTGCCAGCTCACACAACAGCGGGAGTGTCTCCGGGGAGCTGTTTTTT. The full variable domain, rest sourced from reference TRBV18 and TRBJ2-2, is NAGVMQNPRHLVRRRGQEARLRCSPMKGHSHVYWYRQLPEEGLKFMVYLQKENIIDESGMPKERFSAEFPKEGPSILRIQQVVRGDSAAYFCASSHNSGSVSGELFFGEGSRLTVL.

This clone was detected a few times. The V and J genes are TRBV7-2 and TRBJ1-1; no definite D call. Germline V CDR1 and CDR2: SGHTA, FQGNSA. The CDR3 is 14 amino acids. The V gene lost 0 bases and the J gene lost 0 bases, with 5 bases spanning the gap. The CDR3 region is CASSLAEMNTEAFF. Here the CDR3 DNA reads TGTGCCAGCAGCTTAGCGGAGATGAACACTGAAGCTTTCTTT.

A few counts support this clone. Here the CDR3 DNA reads TGTGCCAGCAGTCGGAGCGCTCGCACAGATACGCAGTATTTT. Its translation: CASSRSARTDTQYF. The rearrangement links TRBV2 to TRBJ2-3; D gene ambiguous. From germline, CDR1 is SNHLY and CDR2 FYNNEI. V was cut by 5 bases and J by 1 base, with 10 bases left in between. The CDR3 consists of 14 residues.

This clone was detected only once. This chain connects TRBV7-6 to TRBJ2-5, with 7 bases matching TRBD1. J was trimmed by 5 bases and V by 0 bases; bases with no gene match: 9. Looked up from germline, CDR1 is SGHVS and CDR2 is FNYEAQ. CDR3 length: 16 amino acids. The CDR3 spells CASSLALDRATETQYF. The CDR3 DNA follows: TGTGCCAGCAGCTTAGCGCTAGACAGGGCTACGGAGACCCAGTACTTC.

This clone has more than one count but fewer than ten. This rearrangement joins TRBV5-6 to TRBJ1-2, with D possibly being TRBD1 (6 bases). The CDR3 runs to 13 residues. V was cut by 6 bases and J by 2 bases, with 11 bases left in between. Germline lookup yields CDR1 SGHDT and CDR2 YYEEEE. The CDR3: CASTWDTNYGYTF. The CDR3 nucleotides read TGTGCCAGCACCTGGGACACCAACTATGGCTACACCTTC.

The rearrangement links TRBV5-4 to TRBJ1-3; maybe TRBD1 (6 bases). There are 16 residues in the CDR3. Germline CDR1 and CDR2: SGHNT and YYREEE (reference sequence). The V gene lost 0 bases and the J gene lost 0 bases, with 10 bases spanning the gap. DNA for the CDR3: TGTGCCAGCAGCTTGGTAGGGGGGGGCTCTGGAAACACCATATATTTT. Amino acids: CASSLVGGGSGNTIYF.

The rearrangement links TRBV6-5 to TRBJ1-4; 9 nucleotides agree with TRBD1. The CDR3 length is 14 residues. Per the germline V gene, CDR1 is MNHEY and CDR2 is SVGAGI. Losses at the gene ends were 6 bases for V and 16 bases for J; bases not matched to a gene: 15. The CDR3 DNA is TGTGCCAGCAGCCCGACAGGGGGTCTAATGAAATCGTTTTTT. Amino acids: CASSPTGGLMKSFF.

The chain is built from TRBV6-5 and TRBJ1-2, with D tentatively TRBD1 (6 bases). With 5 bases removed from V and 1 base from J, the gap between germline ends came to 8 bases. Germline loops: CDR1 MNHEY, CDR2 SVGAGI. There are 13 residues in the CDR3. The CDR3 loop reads CASSPDSNYGYTF. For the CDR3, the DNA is TGTGCCAGCAGTCCGGACAGTAACTATGGCTACACCTTC.

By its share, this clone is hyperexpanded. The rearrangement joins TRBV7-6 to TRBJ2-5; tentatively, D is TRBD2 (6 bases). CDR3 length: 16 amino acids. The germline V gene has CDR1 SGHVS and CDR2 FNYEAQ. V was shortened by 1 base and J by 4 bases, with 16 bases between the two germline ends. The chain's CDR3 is CASSLGQLEGIETQYF. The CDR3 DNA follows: TGTGCCAGCAGCTTAGGTCAATTGGAGGGGATAGAGACCCAGTACTTC.